Presented here are 24 T cell receptor beta chains from one specimen sequenced in a study of CD8 T cells in ankylosing spondylitis. These receptors are not linked to any known antigen. TCRdb reanalysed the 5' RACE reads using MiXCR and keeps one entry per CDR3 protein. The table has some 840,000 distinct CDR3 sequences, over 9.5% seen once. Study results and caveats: Seemingly distinctive of ankylosing spondylitis blood was a TCR beta motif formed by eight highly homologous variants.

The sample was blood, either unsorted or a sorted T cell fraction (not recorded which). The origin of the receptors is a male donor with ankylosing spondylitis.

This rearrangement joins TRBV20-1 to TRBJ2-4, with 10 nucleotides matching TRBD2. With V trimmed by 0 bases and J by 3 bases, 8 bases remained unmatched. Germline V lookup: CDR1 DFQATT, CDR2 SNEGSKA (reference sequence). The CDR3 sequence is 17 residues long. CDR3 sequence reads: CSARDSGRSPVKNIQYF. In DNA form, the CDR3 reads TGCAGTGCTAGAGATAGCGGGAGGTCCCCAGTCAAAAACATTCAGTACTTC.

V and J are TRBV5-1 and TRBJ2-2; D gene ambiguous. This CDR3 is 15 amino acids long. V was shortened by 7 bases and J by 6 bases, with 19 bases between the two germline ends. From germline, CDR1 is SGHRS and CDR2 YFSETQ. This CDR3 reads CASAYSGTTAGELFF. DNA for the CDR3: TGCGCCAGCGCTTATTCGGGCACAACAGCCGGGGAGCTGTTTTTT. Based on the CDR3 plus reference TRBV5-1 and TRBJ2-2, the full variable domain is KAGVTQTPRYLIKTRGQQVTLSCSPISGHRSVSWYQQTPGQGLQFLFEYFSETQRNKGNFPGRFSGRQFSNSRSEMNVSTLELGDSALYLCASAYSGTTAGELFFGEGSRLTVL.

V and J are TRBV6-2 or TRBV6-3 and TRBJ1-5; tentative D call: TRBD1 (6 bases). From germline, CDR1 is MNHEY and CDR2 SVGEGT. The V gene lost 7 bases and the J gene lost 2 bases, with 18 bases spanning the gap. The CDR3 runs 16 residues. The CDR3 region is CASTDPLQGGNQPQHF. CDR3 bases: TGTGCCAGCACCGACCCTCTACAGGGTGGCAATCAGCCCCAGCATTTT.

This clonotype was seen more than once but under ten times. The chain is built from TRBV24-1 and TRBJ2-7; D tentatively fits TRBD1 or TRBD2 (5 bases each). This CDR3 has 13 residues. Trimming removed 1 base from V and 8 bases from J, with 11 bases in between. CDR1 and CDR2 from the germline V gene are KGHDR and SFDVKD. The CDR3 DNA reads TGTGCCACCAGTGATTTTGAGGGGAGTAAGCAGTACTTC. Protein: CATSDFEGSKQYF.

There are many counts of this clonotype. V is TRBV9 and J is TRBJ2-7, with a weak D call TRBD1 (5 bases). The CDR3 loop spans 14 amino acids. V was pared by 0 bases and J by 4 bases, with 11 bases between. Germline V lookup: CDR1 SGDLS, CDR2 YYNGEE. The CDR3 reads CASSVGQKEYEQYF. CDR3 DNA: TGTGCCAGCAGCGTAGGACAGAAGGAGTACGAGCAGTACTTC.

The rearrangement links TRBV5-1 to TRBJ2-7; D is perhaps TRBD2 (6 bases). Per germline, CDR1 SGHRS and CDR2 YFSETQ. The CDR3 loop spans 13 amino acids. Trimming shortened V by 7 bases and J by 2 bases, and 13 bases separated the two germline ends. Here the CDR3 reads CASGLAPTYEQYF. Here the CDR3 DNA reads TGCGCCAGCGGGCTAGCGCCAACCTACGAGCAGTACTTC.

The chain joins TRBV9 to TRBJ1-3, with a possible D match to TRBD1 (6 bases). The CDR3 is 16 amino acids. The V and J ends lost 7 bases and 0 bases respectively, with 17 bases between them. Germline CDR1 SGDLS, CDR2 YYNGEE. The DNA for the CDR3 is TGTGCCAGCGCCCCCCCAGGGGCCCTCTCTGGAAACACCATATATTTT. It translates to CASAPPGALSGNTIYF. Variable domain in full (rest from reference TRBV9 and TRBJ1-3): DSGVTQTPKHLITATGQRVTLRCSPRSGDLSVYWYQQSLDQGLQFLIQYYNGEERAKGNILERFSAQQFPDLHSELNLSSLELGDSALYFCASAPPGALSGNTIYFGEGSWLTVV.

This clonotype was recorded a few times. A read error may account for a junction end that differs from germline. This rearrangement joins TRBV7-2 to TRBJ2-3; 14 bases line up with TRBD2. In germline, CDR1 is SGHTA, CDR2 FQGNSA. This CDR3 is built from 18 residues. DNA of the CDR3: TGTGCCAGCAGCCTAGCTTACCGGACTAGCGGGAGGCGAGATACGCAGTATTTT. It translates to CASSLAYRTSGRRDTQYF.

This clonotype has only a few counts. The gene calls are TRBV20-1 and TRBJ1-1, with D hard to call. Germline V lookup: CDR1 DFQATT, CDR2 SNEGSKA (reference sequence). CDR3 length: 11 amino acids. Trimming pared 3 bases from V and 7 bases from J, leaving 9 bases between. The CDR3 bases are TGCAGTGCTAGGATCAGAAATGAAGCTTTCTTT. As protein: CSARIRNEAFF.

The V and J genes are TRBV29-1 and TRBJ2-1; D is ambiguous. V lost 3 bases and J 0 bases, leaving 9 bases between the germline ends. Germline loops: CDR1 SQVTM, CDR2 ANQGSEA. The CDR3 is made up of 14 amino acids. The CDR3 loop is CSVEISSSYNEQFF. CDR3 nucleotides: TGCAGCGTTGAGATCAGTAGCTCCTACAATGAGCAGTTCTTC.

This clonotype has a handful of counts. This chain uses TRBV27 with TRBJ2-7; D is perhaps TRBD2 (6 bases). V was cut by 5 bases and J by 3 bases, with 17 bases left in between. CDR3 length: 15 residues. Looked up from germline, CDR1 is MNHEY and CDR2 is SMNVEV (reference sequence). As DNA, the CDR3 is TGTGCCAGCAGTCTCTCCCCTGCGGGGATCTACGAGCAGTACTTC. Translating gives CASSLSPAGIYEQYF.

In this sample, this clonotype turned up a few times. The chain combines TRBV20-1 with TRBJ2-1, with unresolved D. Germline CDR1 reads DFQATT; CDR2 reads SNEGSKA (reference sequence). The CDR3 runs 16 residues. Trimming stripped 1 base from V and 3 bases from J, with 16 bases between. CDR3 nucleotides: TGCAGTGCTAGAGGCCCTGAAGGGAACATCTACAATGAGCAGTTCTTC. Residues: CSARGPEGNIYNEQFF.

The chain employs TRBV7-2 and TRBJ2-7; D gene ambiguous. This CDR3 has 15 amino acids. Trimming left V 5 bases short and J 0 bases short, with 14 bases between. Germline CDR1 is SGHTA and CDR2 is FQGNSA. CDR3 in amino acids: CASSPSTGASYEQYF. DNA of the CDR3: TGTGCCAGCAGCCCCTCCACGGGCGCCTCCTACGAGCAGTACTTC.

The chain joins TRBV6-2 or TRBV6-3 to TRBJ2-4; D uncertain. The V end lost 8 bases, the J end lost 0 bases, and 8 bases lay between the germline ends. Germline loops: CDR1 MNHEY, CDR2 SVGEGT. The CDR3 sequence is 13 residues long. DNA of the CDR3: TGTGCCAGCGGGATAATAGCCAAAAACATTCAGTACTTC. This sequence encodes CASGIIAKNIQYF.

V is TRBV19 and J is TRBJ2-7; TRBD1 aligns across 7 bases. Germline lookup yields CDR1 LNHDA and CDR2 SQIVND (reference sequence). The CDR3 totals 15 residues. Germline trimming cut 6 bases from V and 0 bases from J; bases unmatched to any gene: 8. The CDR3 DNA reads TGTGCCAGTAGAAGAACGGGACAGATCTCCTACGAGCAGTACTTC. This encodes CASRRTGQISYEQYF.

This clonotype was seen a few times. The chain is built from TRBV15 and TRBJ1-3; weak D call: TRBD1 (5 bases). The length of the CDR3 is 15 residues. The germline CDR1 and CDR2 sequences are LNHNV and YYDKDF (reference sequence). The V end was cut by 1 base, the J end by 4 bases, with 11 bases between. The CDR3, as DNA: TGTGCCACCAGCAGAGGCTTGGGGGAGGGAAACACCATATATTTT. This gives the protein CATSRGLGEGNTIYF.

J is TRBJ2-1 and V is TRBV20-1; weak D call: TRBD2 (5 bases). Germline V lookup: CDR1 DFQATT, CDR2 SNEGSKA (reference sequence). The CDR3 runs 14 residues. V lost 6 bases to trimming and J lost 3 bases, with 15 bases between them. This CDR3 reads CSASMGRGYNEQFF. The DNA for the CDR3 is TGCAGTGCATCAATGGGGAGAGGCTACAATGAGCAGTTCTTC.

There are a few counts of this clonotype. The rearrangement links TRBV28 to TRBJ2-1; D may be TRBD2 (6 bases). CDR1 is MDHEN and CDR2 is SYDVKM in the germline V gene. CDR3 length equals 16 residues. Trimming took off 2 bases at V and 0 bases at J, with 11 bases between the two ends. CDR3 residues: CASSLRGLGSYNEQFF. CDR3 DNA sequence: TGTGCCAGCAGTTTAAGGGGACTGGGCTCCTACAATGAGCAGTTCTTC.

This chain uses TRBV10-3 with TRBJ1-5; D remains ambiguous. Germline V gives CDR1 ENHRY, CDR2 SYGVKD. Deletions cut 4 bases from V and 0 bases from J, with 7 bases between. This CDR3 region has 14 residues. CDR3 residues: CAISGVGSNQPQHF. CDR3 DNA: TGTGCCATCAGTGGGGTCGGTAGCAATCAGCCCCAGCATTTT.

This clonotype was counted between two and nine times. V is TRBV9 and J is TRBJ2-3; D ambiguous. Per the germline V gene, CDR1 is SGDLS and CDR2 is YYNGEE. V was trimmed by 2 bases and J by 0 bases, leaving 7 bases between them. The CDR3 is 14 amino acids. The DNA of the CDR3 is TGTGCCAGCAGCGTCTCACATAGCACAGATACGCAGTATTTT. Its protein is CASSVSHSTDTQYF.

The sample holds many counts of this clonotype. V usage is TRBV5-1 and J usage is TRBJ1-4, with a tentative D call TRBD1 (6 bases). V shed 9 bases and J shed 6 bases, with 15 bases lying between them. The V gene's germline CDR1 is SGHRS and CDR2 YFSETQ. The CDR3 runs 13 residues. In nucleotides, the CDR3 is TGCGCCACCTCGGAAGGGGGTCATGAAAAACTGTTTTTT. Protein: CATSEGGHEKLFF.

This sequence joins TRBV7-8 and TRBJ1-2; D not resolved. The CDR3 loop spans 14 amino acids. The ends were cut back, 2 bases at V and 8 bases at J, with 15 bases in the middle. Germline lookup yields CDR1 SGHVS and CDR2 FQNEAQ. DNA for the CDR3: TGTGCCAGCAGCTTAACGGACTTAACGGAGGGCTACACCTTC. Translated, it gives CASSLTDLTEGYTF.

This clonotype has a handful of counts. The CDR3 DNA follows: TGTGCCAGCTCACCACAACAGCTGAGGAACACTGAAGCTTTCTTT. It specifies CASSPQQLRNTEAFF. The rearrangement links TRBV18 to TRBJ1-1; no definite D call. Trimming stripped 1 base from V and 1 base from J, with 10 bases between. Germline V lookup: CDR1 KGHSH, CDR2 LQKENI. The CDR3 is 15 amino acids.

The chain combines TRBV4-3 with TRBJ1-2, with 9 bases aligning to TRBD1. CDR3 size: 15 residues. J lost 7 bases, V lost 1 base, and 7 bases had no gene match. Germline V gene lookup returns CDR1 LGHNA and CDR2 YSLEER. CDR3 residues: CASSQVGTGSFGYTF. The CDR3 DNA reads TGCGCCAGCAGCCAAGTGGGGACAGGGAGTTTTGGCTACACCTTC.